This TCR beta chain was observed in a study of T cell responses to AZD1222 COVID-19 vaccine. Overall study results and limits: Females made up more of the donors, who were largely white British, and clonal diversity may have come out too low. After two AZD1222 doses, spike-specific TCR breadth and depth rose versus day 0. Regions 160-218 and 743-854 held dominance among vaccine-associated CD4 TCRs, which spanned spike. Nearly half of the spike-specific TCRs reportedly recognize variant regions that carry no mutations.

V gave up 5 bases and J gave up 2 bases; unmatched junction bases: 8. The CDR3 covers 15 residues. CDR1 and CDR2 from the germline V gene are SGHRS and YFSETQ. TCRdb keeps only in-frame clones here, not all; method: immunoSEQ multiplex PCR. The sample carries roughly 100,000 clones, 88% recorded once. This clone was observed a single time. Its matching antigen is unknown. The chain has TRBV5-1 and TRBJ2-7, with TRBD1 identical over 9 bases. The input for sequencing was peripheral blood, taken on day 0 of AZD1222 vaccination. This receptor was identified in an adult in good health. CDR3 sequence reads: CASREPGQGPYEQYF. CDR3 DNA sequence: TGCGCCAGCAGAGAACCGGGACAGGGTCCCTACGAGCAGTACTTC.